The following is a T cell receptor (beta chain) sequence with its context. The sample originates from a study of blood T cells in healthy people across ages. Whenever a sample was processed, at least 7 million PBMCs were isolated. Extraction of total RNA produced a minimum of 5 micrograms from each sample. Trimming removed 5 bases from V and 6 bases from J; junction bases left unmatched: 6. This CDR3 spans 15 amino acids. The germline gives CDR1 MDHEN, CDR2 SYDVKM. A second PCR of about 7 to 12 cycles used a sample-barcoded 5' primer and a J-beta primer mix. TCRdb reprocessed the 5' RACE reads with MiXCR, giving one entry per CDR3 protein. The sample holds around 280,000 distinct CDR3 sequences, 25% to 30% seen once.

This clonotype was sampled from a woman in her 70s in good health. The chain employs TRBV28 and TRBJ1-5, with 11 nucleotides matching TRBD1. The sequencing sample was made of blood. The CDR3 DNA reads as TGTGCCAGCAGTGGCCGGGACAGGGGGTCTCAGCCCCAGCATTTT. It yields the protein CASSGRDRGSQPQHF.